A single sample is the source of the 31 T cell receptor beta chains below, sequenced in a study of blood T cell repertoires in COVID-19. Only in-frame clones appear in the TCRdb table, and some are missing; sequencing was by immunoSEQ multiplex PCR. The data hold some 120,000 clones, with approximately 90% observed a single time. The sequencing sample was made of peripheral blood. The receptors originated from a middle-aged man with acute or convalescent COVID-19.

The chain couples TRBV5-4 to TRBJ2-2; 10 bases are a match to TRBD2. The V gene's germline CDR1 is SGHNT and CDR2 YYREEE (reference sequence). V shed 0 bases and J 6 bases; nucleotides not matched to a gene: 2. This CDR3 comprises 15 residues. CDR3 sequence reads: CASSLELAGPGELFF. In DNA form, the CDR3 reads TGTGCCAGCAGCTTGGAACTAGCGGGGCCCGGGGAGCTGTTTTTT.

The J gene is TRBJ1-5, the V gene TRBV6-6, with 8 bases lining up with TRBD1. Germline CDR1 MNHNY, CDR2 SVGAGI (reference sequence). V shed 5 bases and J 5 bases; nucleotides not matched to a gene: 20. The CDR3 loop spans 19 amino acids. The CDR3 sequence: CASSLATGVSRYGDQPQHF. The CDR3 DNA follows: TGTGCCAGCAGTCTGGCGACAGGGGTTTCGAGATACGGAGATCAGCCCCAGCATTTT.

This clone was counted only a few times. V usage is TRBV11-2 and J usage is TRBJ2-7, with 7 bases aligning to TRBD1. The CDR3 consists of 12 residues. With V trimmed by 1 base and J by 9 bases, 3 bases remained unmatched. The V gene's germline CDR1 is SGHAT and CDR2 FQNNGV. In nucleotides, the CDR3 is TGTGCCAGCAGCTTAGCTACAGGGGTGCAGTACTTC. It is translated as CASSLATGVQYF.

This clone has more than one count but fewer than ten. The rearrangement joins TRBV7-6 to TRBJ1-6; D is uncertain. This CDR3 is built from 14 residues. V was pared by 5 bases and J by 5 bases, with 10 bases between. The germline gives CDR1 SGHVS, CDR2 FNYEAQ. This CDR3 reads CASSQVGNNSPLHF. The DNA for the CDR3 is TGTGCCAGCAGCCAAGTGGGCAATAATTCACCCCTCCACTTT.

The rearrangement links TRBV10-1 to TRBJ2-1; 8 bases are shared with TRBD2. The CDR3 contains 15 residues. Trimming at V came to 3 bases and at J to 9 bases, leaving 10 bases not matched to a gene. Germline V lookup: CDR1 WNHNN, CDR2 SYGVQD (reference sequence). The CDR3 is CASSERGLGYTEQFF. For the CDR3, the DNA is TGCGCCAGCAGTGAAAGGGGACTAGGATATACTGAGCAGTTCTTC.

V gene TRBV28 combines with J gene TRBJ1-2; 7 positions agree with TRBD1. Germline V gene data show CDR1 as MDHEN and CDR2 as SYDVKM. The CDR3 spans 13 residues. The V segment lost 5 bases and the J segment 5 bases; nucleotides outside the gene matches: 5. This chain's CDR3 is CASSPGTEYGYTF. CDR3 nucleotides: TGTGCCAGCAGTCCTGGGACAGAGTATGGCTACACCTTC.

The DNA for the CDR3 is TGTGCCAGCGCTAGCCGGAACTACGAGCAGTACTTC. It codes for CASASRNYEQYF. The chain employs TRBV27 and TRBJ2-7, with D possibly matching TRBD2 (5 bases). V lost 8 bases and J lost 3, with 11 bases in between. The CDR3 loop spans 12 amino acids. Germline V gene sequence: CDR1 MNHEY, CDR2 SMNVEV (reference sequence).

The chain joins TRBV18 to TRBJ1-5; TRBD1 agrees at 9 bases. The CDR3 is 15 residues long. V trimming: 0 bases; J trimming: 5 bases; junction bases outside the gene matches: 2. Germline CDR1 is KGHSH and CDR2 is LQKENI. The CDR3 DNA reads TGTGCCAGCTCACCACCGAGGGACAGGGATCAGCCCCAGCATTTT. Protein: CASSPPRDRDQPQHF. Looking up the rest from reference TRBV18 and TRBJ1-5 gives the full variable domain: NAGVMQNPRHLVRRRGQEARLRCSPMKGHSHVYWYRQLPEEGLKFMVYLQKENIIDESGMPKERFSAEFPKEGPSILRIQQVVRGDSAAYFCASSPPRDRDQPQHFGDGTRLSIL.

CDR3 protein: CASHTPLSSGSRADTQYF. For the CDR3, the DNA is TGTGCCAGCCACACCCCCCTCTCTAGCGGGAGTCGGGCAGATACGCAGTATTTT. The genes are TRBV6-4 and TRBJ2-3, with 10 bases matching TRBD2. The V and J ends lost 8 bases and 4 bases, in that order; junction bases with no gene match: 18. Germline lookup yields CDR1 MRHNA and CDR2 SNTAGT. The CDR3 runs to 18 residues.

The J gene is TRBJ1-2, the V gene TRBV5-1; 11 bases fit TRBD1. The CDR3 is made up of 16 amino acids. The junction had 10 bases not matched to a gene; V was cut back by 3 bases and J by 6 bases. Per germline, CDR1 SGHRS and CDR2 YFSETQ. The CDR3 DNA follows: TGCGCCAGCAGCTACTCCGGGACAGGGGGTTTAGATGGCTACACCTTC. It specifies CASSYSGTGGLDGYTF. The whole variable domain, remainder taken from reference TRBV5-1 and TRBJ1-2, is KAGVTQTPRYLIKTRGQQVTLSCSPISGHRSVSWYQQTPGQGLQFLFEYFSETQRNKGNFPGRFSGRQFSNSRSEMNVSTLELGDSALYLCASSYSGTGGLDGYTFGSGTRLTVV.

V is TRBV12-5 and J is TRBJ2-7; D is uncertain. The V gene lost 5 bases and the J gene lost 7 bases, with 9 bases spanning the gap. CDR1 and CDR2 from the germline V gene are LGHNT and FRNRAP. This CDR3 spans 11 amino acids. CDR3 sequence reads: CASGVSGEQYF. CDR3 nucleotides: TGTGCTAGTGGTGTATCCGGGGAGCAGTACTTC. The full variable domain, with the rest looked up from reference TRBV12-5 and TRBJ2-7, is DARVTQTPRHKVTEMGQEVTMRCQPILGHNTVFWYRQTMMQGLELLAYFRNRAPLDDSGMPKDRFSAEMPDATLATLKIQPSEPRDSAVYFCASGVSGEQYFGPGTRLTVT.

V gene TRBV5-4 combines with J gene TRBJ1-2, with D uncertain. This CDR3 is 13 amino acids long. Germline CDR1 is SGHNT and CDR2 is YYREEE (reference sequence). V was pared by 0 bases and J by 6 bases, with 9 bases between. CDR3 nucleotide sequence: TGTGCCAGCAGCTTGGAGCGCCGGGATGGCTACACCTTC. It codes for CASSLERRDGYTF.

On this clone itself: An end of the junction does not agree with germline; a read error may underlie this. V and J are TRBV6-6 and TRBJ2-3; D ambiguous. This CDR3 region has 14 residues. Per germline, CDR1 MNHNY and CDR2 SVGAGI (reference sequence). DNA for the CDR3: TGTGCCAGCAGATACTCCGACACCTCCGATACGCAGTATTTT. Protein product: CASRYSDTSDTQYF.

In DNA, the CDR3 is TGTGCCAGCAGCTTATTTTTCGGGAGCCCAGATACGCAGTATTTT. It codes for CASSLFFGSPDTQYF. The J gene is TRBJ2-3, the V gene TRBV7-8; possible D gene TRBD2, 6 bases. V was cut by 2 bases and J by 4 bases, with 13 bases left in between. The CDR3 loop spans 15 amino acids. Germline assignment: CDR1 SGHVS and CDR2 FQNEAQ.

J is TRBJ1-3 and V is TRBV6-5, with 9 bases aligning to TRBD1. The CDR3 runs 15 residues. Losses at the gene ends were 7 bases for V and 2 bases for J; bases not matched to a gene: 6. Germline-derived CDR1 and CDR2 are MNHEY and SVGAGI. The CDR3 here is CASTPTGGTGNTIYF. CDR3 DNA sequence: TGTGCCAGCACCCCGACAGGGGGAACTGGAAACACCATATATTTT.

This clone was recorded once. The rearrangement uses TRBV27 and TRBJ1-5; weak D call: TRBD1 (6 bases). The V end was cut by 5 bases, the J end by 7 bases, with 12 bases between. The CDR3 is made up of 13 amino acids. The germline CDR1 and CDR2 sequences are MNHEY and SMNVEV (reference sequence). CDR3 sequence (DNA): TGTGCCAGCAGTCCGACAGGAAACCAGCCCCAGCATTTT. This sequence encodes CASSPTGNQPQHF.

The V and J genes are TRBV28 and TRBJ1-6; 7 bases line up with TRBD1. The CDR3 runs 13 residues. CDR1 is MDHEN and CDR2 is SYDVKM in the germline V gene. The J segment lost 14 bases and the V segment lost 5 bases, leaving 9 bases of the junction unmatched. The CDR3 loop reads CASSASDRWALHF. The CDR3 DNA is TGTGCCAGCAGTGCCTCGGACAGGTGGGCCCTCCACTTT.

The rearrangement links TRBV9 to TRBJ1-4; no firm D call. Trimming stripped 3 bases from V and 8 bases from J, with 8 bases between. CDR1 and CDR2 from the germline V gene are SGDLS and YYNGEE. The CDR3 consists of 12 residues. The CDR3 here is CASSATREKLFF. The CDR3 DNA reads as TGTGCCAGCAGCGCCACGAGGGAAAAACTGTTTTTT.

The J gene is TRBJ2-1, the V gene TRBV6-6; TRBD2 matches 11 bases. V trimming: 5 bases; J trimming: 5 bases; junction bases outside the gene matches: 8. The CDR3 has 16 residues. Germline values: CDR1 MNHNY, CDR2 SVGAGI (reference sequence). The CDR3 DNA reads as TGTGCCAGCAGTCGAATAAAGACTAGCGGGAACAATGAGCAGTTCTTC. Encoded protein: CASSRIKTSGNNEQFF.

CDR3 nucleotides: TGTGCCAGCAGCTTAGGACGGGCGATAGCGGAGGCTCCCACAGATACGCAGTATTTT. Its protein product is CASSLGRAIAEAPTDTQYF. The V call is TRBV7-2, the J call TRBJ2-3; the D gene is possibly TRBD2 (6 bases). The ends were cut back, 1 base at V and 2 bases at J, with 22 bases in the middle. Germline CDR1 SGHTA, CDR2 FQGNSA. This CDR3 has 19 amino acids.

This clone appeared a few times. This sequence joins TRBV7-7 and TRBJ1-5; D is unclear. CDR1 and CDR2 (germline): SSHAT, FNYEAQ (reference sequence). The CDR3 consists of 16 residues. Between the trimmed V and J ends, which lost 4 bases and 0 bases, there was a span of 13 bases. The CDR3 loop reads CASSSGENYSNQPQHF. CDR3 DNA sequence: TGTGCCAGCAGCTCCGGAGAAAATTATAGCAATCAGCCCCAGCATTTT.

The chain uses TRBV7-2 and TRBJ2-7; 7 nucleotides line up with TRBD2. The junction had 17 bases not matched to a gene; V was cut back by 8 bases and J by 4 bases. CDR1 and CDR2 from the germline V gene are SGHTA and FQGNSA. This CDR3 region has 16 residues. CDR3 DNA sequence: TGTGCCAGCCGACCCGGAGGAGAGGGGAGGGGATACGAGCAGTACTTC. This sequence encodes CASRPGGEGRGYEQYF. The variable domain in full, with the rest retrieved from reference TRBV7-2 and TRBJ2-7, is GAGVSQSPSNKVTEKGKDVELRCDPISGHTALYWYRQSLGQGLEFLIYFQGNSAPDKSGLPSDRFSAERTGGSVSTLTIQRTQQEDSAVYLCASRPGGEGRGYEQYFGPGTRLTVT.

The rearrangement joins TRBV5-1 to TRBJ2-7; no clear D. This CDR3 is built from 16 residues. Germline loops: CDR1 SGHRS, CDR2 YFSETQ. With 3 bases removed from V and 3 bases from J, the gap between germline ends came to 19 bases. The CDR3 DNA is TGCGCCAGCAGCTGGCTTTCCGCAGCGAACAACTACGAGCAGTACTTC. This encodes CASSWLSAANNYEQYF. The whole variable domain, filled in from reference TRBV5-1 and TRBJ2-7, reads KAGVTQTPRYLIKTRGQQVTLSCSPISGHRSVSWYQQTPGQGLQFLFEYFSETQRNKGNFPGRFSGRQFSNSRSEMNVSTLELGDSALYLCASSWLSAANNYEQYFGPGTRLTVT.

This clone was detected a few times. The chain couples TRBV2 to TRBJ1-5; TRBD1 might be the D (5 bases). The CDR3 has 14 residues. V was shortened by 2 bases and J by 5 bases, with 10 bases between the two germline ends. CDR1 is SNHLY and CDR2 is FYNNEI in the germline V gene. DNA for the CDR3: TGTGCCAGCAGTGAAACTCCCAGGGATCAGCCCCAGCATTTT. Its protein product is CASSETPRDQPQHF.

The chain is built from TRBV9 and TRBJ2-2; D might be TRBD2 (6 bases). V gave up 5 bases and J gave up 0 bases, with 14 bases separating them. Per the germline V gene, CDR1 is SGDLS and CDR2 is YYNGEE. The CDR3 has 16 residues. CDR3 nucleotide sequence: TGTGCCAGCAGGCCCGGCGGGACGCCGAACACCGGGGAGCTGTTTTTT. Its protein product is CASRPGGTPNTGELFF.

This chain joins TRBV30 and TRBJ2-3; TRBD1 aligns across 7 bases. The junction had 9 bases not matched to a gene; V was cut back by 0 bases and J by 6 bases. The CDR3 totals 15 residues. CDR1 is GTSNPN and CDR2 is SVGIG in the germline V gene (reference sequence). The CDR3 DNA follows: TGTGCCTGGAGTGTCGGGCAGGGGGACGGCGATACGCAGTATTTT. Translating gives CAWSVGQGDGDTQYF.

The chain carries TRBV7-9 and TRBJ2-3; D is perhaps TRBD1 (6 bases). The germline V gene has CDR1 SEHNR and CDR2 FQNEAQ (reference sequence). Trimming left V 6 bases short and J 2 bases short, with 15 bases between. CDR3 length equals 15 residues. The CDR3 reads CASRDPTGLTDTQYF. CDR3 nucleotide sequence: TGTGCCAGCAGAGATCCGACAGGCCTCACAGATACGCAGTATTTT. The variable domain in full, with the rest retrieved from reference TRBV7-9 and TRBJ2-3, is DTGVSQNPRHKITKRGQNVTFRCDPISEHNRLYWYRQTLGQGPEFLTYFQNEAQLEKSRLLSDRFSAERPKGSFSTLEIQRTEQGDSAMYLCASRDPTGLTDTQYFGPGTRLTVL.

J is TRBJ2-7 and V is TRBV24-1; 11 positions agree with TRBD2. The CDR3 extends over 16 amino acids. Germline V gives CDR1 KGHDR, CDR2 SFDVKD. V trimming: 1 base; J trimming: 0 bases; junction bases outside the gene matches: 1. The DNA of the CDR3 is TGTGCCACCAGTGATTTAACTAGCGGGAGCTCCTACGAGCAGTACTTC. This gives the protein CATSDLTSGSSYEQYF.

The chain combines TRBV5-1 with TRBJ1-6; TRBD1 is a possible D gene (5 bases). CDR3 length: 17 residues. CDR1 and CDR2 (germline): SGHRS, YFSETQ. V shed 1 base and J shed 4 bases, with 15 bases lying between them. Written as DNA, the CDR3 is TGCGCCAGCAGCTTGACGACGAGCGGGGGATATAATTCACCCCTCCACTTT. Its translation is CASSLTTSGGYNSPLHF. The complete variable domain, with remaining parts taken from reference TRBV5-1 and TRBJ1-6, reads KAGVTQTPRYLIKTRGQQVTLSCSPISGHRSVSWYQQTPGQGLQFLFEYFSETQRNKGNFPGRFSGRQFSNSRSEMNVSTLELGDSALYLCASSLTTSGGYNSPLHFGNGTRLTVT.

The rearrangement joins TRBV19 to TRBJ1-3; TRBD1 aligns across 9 bases. This CDR3 contains 15 residues. The trim removed 7 bases at V and 3 bases at J, leaving 7 bases unmatched. Germline loops: CDR1 LNHDA, CDR2 SQIVND (reference sequence). CDR3 region: CASTMDRGNGNTIYF. As DNA, the CDR3 is TGTGCCAGTACCATGGACAGGGGAAATGGAAACACCATATATTTT.

The gene calls are TRBV7-4 and TRBJ1-5, with 9 nucleotides matching TRBD1. J was trimmed by 5 bases and V by 5 bases; bases with no gene match: 13. The CDR3 is made up of 17 amino acids. Looked up from germline, CDR1 is SGHVT and CDR2 is SQSDAQ. In DNA, the CDR3 is TGTGCCAGCAGCCCCCGGTTCGGGGGACAGGGTGATCAGCCCCAGCATTTT. As protein: CASSPRFGGQGDQPQHF.